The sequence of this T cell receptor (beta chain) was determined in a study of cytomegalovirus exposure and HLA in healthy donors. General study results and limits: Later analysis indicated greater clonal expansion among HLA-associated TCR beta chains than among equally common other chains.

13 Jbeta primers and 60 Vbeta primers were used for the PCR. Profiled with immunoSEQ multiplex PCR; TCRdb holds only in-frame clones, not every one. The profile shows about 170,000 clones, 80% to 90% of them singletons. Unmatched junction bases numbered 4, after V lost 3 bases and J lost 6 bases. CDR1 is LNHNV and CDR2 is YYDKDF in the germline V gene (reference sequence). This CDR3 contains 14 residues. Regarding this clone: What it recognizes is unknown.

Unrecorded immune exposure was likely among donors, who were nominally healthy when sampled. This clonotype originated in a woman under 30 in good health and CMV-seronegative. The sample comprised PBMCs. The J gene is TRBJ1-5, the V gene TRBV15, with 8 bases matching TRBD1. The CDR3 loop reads CATSSGQGSQPQHF. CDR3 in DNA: TGTGCCACCAGCAGCGGACAGGGAAGTCAGCCCCAGCATTTT.